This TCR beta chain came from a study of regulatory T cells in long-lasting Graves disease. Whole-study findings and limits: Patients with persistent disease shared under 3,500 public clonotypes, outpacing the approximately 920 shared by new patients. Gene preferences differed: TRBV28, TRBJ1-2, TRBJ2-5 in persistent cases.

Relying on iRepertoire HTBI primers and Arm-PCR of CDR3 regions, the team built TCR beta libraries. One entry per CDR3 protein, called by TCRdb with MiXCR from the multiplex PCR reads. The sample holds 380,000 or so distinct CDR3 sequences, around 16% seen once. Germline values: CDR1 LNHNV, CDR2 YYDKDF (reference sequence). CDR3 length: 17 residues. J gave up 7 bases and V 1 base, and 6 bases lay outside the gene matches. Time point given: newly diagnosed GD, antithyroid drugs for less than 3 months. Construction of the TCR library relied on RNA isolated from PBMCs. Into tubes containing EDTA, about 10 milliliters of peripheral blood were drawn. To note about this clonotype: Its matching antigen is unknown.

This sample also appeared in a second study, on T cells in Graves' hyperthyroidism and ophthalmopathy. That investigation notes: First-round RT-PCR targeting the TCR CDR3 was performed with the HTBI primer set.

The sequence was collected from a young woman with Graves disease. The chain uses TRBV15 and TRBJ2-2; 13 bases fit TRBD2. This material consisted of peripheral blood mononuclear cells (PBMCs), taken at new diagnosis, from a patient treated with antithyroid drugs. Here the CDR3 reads CATSRGGLAGVNGELFF. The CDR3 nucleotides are TGTGCCACCAGCAGAGGAGGACTAGCGGGAGTAAACGGGGAGCTGTTTTTT.